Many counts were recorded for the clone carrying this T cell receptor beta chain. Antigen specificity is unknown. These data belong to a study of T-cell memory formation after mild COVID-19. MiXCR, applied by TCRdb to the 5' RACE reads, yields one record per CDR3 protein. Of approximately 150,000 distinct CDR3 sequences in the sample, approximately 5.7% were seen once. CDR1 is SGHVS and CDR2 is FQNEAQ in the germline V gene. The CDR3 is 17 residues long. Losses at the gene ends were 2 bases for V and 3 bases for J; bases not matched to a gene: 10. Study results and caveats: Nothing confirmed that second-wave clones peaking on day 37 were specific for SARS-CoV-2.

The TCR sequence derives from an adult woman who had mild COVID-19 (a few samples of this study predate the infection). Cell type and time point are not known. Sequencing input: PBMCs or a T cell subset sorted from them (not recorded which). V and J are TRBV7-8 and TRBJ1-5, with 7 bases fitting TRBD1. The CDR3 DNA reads TGTGCCAGCAGCTTATTTTTTACGGGACAGAACAATCAGCCCCAGCATTTT. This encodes CASSLFFTGQNNQPQHF.